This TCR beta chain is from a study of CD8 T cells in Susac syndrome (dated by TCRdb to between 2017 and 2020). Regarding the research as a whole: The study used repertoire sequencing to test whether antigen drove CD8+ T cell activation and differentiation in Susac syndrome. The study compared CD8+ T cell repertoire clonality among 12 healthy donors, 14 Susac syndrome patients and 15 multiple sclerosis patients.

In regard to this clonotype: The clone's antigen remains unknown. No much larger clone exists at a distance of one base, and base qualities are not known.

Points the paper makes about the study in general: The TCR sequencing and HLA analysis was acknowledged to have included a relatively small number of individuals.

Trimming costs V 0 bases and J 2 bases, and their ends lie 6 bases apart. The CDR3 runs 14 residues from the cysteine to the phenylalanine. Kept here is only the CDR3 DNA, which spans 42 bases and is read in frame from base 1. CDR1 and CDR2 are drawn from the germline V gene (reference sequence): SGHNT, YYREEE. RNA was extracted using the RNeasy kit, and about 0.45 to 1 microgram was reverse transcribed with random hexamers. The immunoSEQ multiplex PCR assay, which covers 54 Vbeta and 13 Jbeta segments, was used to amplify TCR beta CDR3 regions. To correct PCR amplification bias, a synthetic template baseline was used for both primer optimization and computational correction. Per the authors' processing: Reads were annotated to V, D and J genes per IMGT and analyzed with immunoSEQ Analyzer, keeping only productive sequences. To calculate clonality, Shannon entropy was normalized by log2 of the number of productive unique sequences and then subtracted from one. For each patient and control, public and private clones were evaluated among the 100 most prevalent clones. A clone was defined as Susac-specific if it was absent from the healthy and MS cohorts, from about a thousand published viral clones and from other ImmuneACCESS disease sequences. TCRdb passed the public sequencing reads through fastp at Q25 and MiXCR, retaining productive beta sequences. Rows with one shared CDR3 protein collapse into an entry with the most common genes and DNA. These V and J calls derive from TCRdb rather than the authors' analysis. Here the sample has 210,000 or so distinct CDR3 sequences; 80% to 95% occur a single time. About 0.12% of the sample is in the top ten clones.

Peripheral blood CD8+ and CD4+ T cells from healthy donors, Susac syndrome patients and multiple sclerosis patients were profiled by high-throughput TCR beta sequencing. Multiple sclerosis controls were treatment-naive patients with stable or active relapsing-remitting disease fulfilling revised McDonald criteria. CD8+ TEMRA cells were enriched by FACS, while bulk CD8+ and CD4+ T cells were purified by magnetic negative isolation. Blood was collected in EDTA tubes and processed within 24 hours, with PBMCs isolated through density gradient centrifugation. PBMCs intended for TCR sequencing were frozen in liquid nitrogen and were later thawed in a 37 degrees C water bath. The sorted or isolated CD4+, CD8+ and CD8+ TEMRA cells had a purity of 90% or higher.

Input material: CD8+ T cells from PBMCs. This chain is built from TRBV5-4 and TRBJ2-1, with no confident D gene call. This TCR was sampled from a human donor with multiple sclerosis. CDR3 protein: CASSLDGTYNEQFF. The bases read TGTGCCAGCAGCTTGGATGGGACCTACAATGAGCAGTTCTTC.